This TCR beta chain derives from a study of T-cell reconstitution after alpha-beta-depleted transplantation in children. Study-wide points: About two months after transplant, alpha-beta T cells reportedly came from several hundred expanded graft clones. T-cell counts and diversity at one year following transplant were attributed mainly to newly produced T cells. Surviving recipient T cells and thymic progenitors accounted for the high day-60 TCRbeta diversity observed in some patients.

From germline, CDR1 is SGHRS and CDR2 YFSETQ. The CDR3 is made up of 15 amino acids. Trimming took 4 bases from V and 4 from J; bases not matched to a gene: 4. Unique molecular identifiers were incorporated during preparation of the TCRbeta library. TCRdb fed the PCR reads into MiXCR, producing one record per CDR3 protein. The profile shows about 980,000 distinct CDR3 sequences, about 29% of them singletons. The table lists this clonotype with a few counts. Antigen: not known. Specimen: PBMCs, mostly from graft donor cells, collected 360 days after TCRalphabeta/CD19-depleted stem cell transplant. The receptor was derived from a boy under two years old who had a stem cell transplant for SCID, so the T cells may come from the graft donor. The chain links TRBV5-1 to TRBJ1-3; 11 bases align to TRBD1. The CDR3 protein is CASSTGTGGGNTIYF. CDR3 bases: TGCGCCAGCAGCACCGGGACAGGGGGAGGAAACACCATATATTTT. The full variable domain, with the rest looked up from reference TRBV5-1 and TRBJ1-3, is KAGVTQTPRYLIKTRGQQVTLSCSPISGHRSVSWYQQTPGQGLQFLFEYFSETQRNKGNFPGRFSGRQFSNSRSEMNVSTLELGDSALYLCASSTGTGGGNTIYFGEGSWLTVV.